The rows below give T cell receptor beta chains drawn from one sample of a study of T cells after yellow fever vaccination. TCRdb reanalysed the 5' RACE reads using MiXCR and keeps one entry per CDR3 protein. This sample has some 600,000 distinct CDR3 sequences, with about a sixth found just once. Specimen: PBMCs, collected 4 to 5 days after the first yellow fever vaccination. These receptors were obtained from a man aged 18 to 30 who received the YFV17D yellow fever vaccine. Each CDR3 is given with its conserved first and last residue. Fields, in order: J gene, clone size, D gene, V gene, CDR3 protein, CDR3 DNA. D genes are given only for firm matches. Only part of the rows carry a size: once, few, many, or a class if the clone is expanded.

>TRBJ2-5|NA|NA|TRBV6-2/TRBV6-3
CASSPAGAGSETQYF
TGTGCCAGCAGTCCGGCGGGGGCCGGTTCTGAGACCCAGTACTTC
>TRBJ1-6|many|TRBD1|TRBV20-1
CSVGRTGGSSPLHF
TGCAGTGTAGGGCGAACAGGGGGCTCTTCACCCCTCCACTTT
>TRBJ1-5|NA|NA|TRBV18
CASSPNSRGGNQPQHF
TGTGCCAGCTCACCAAATTCCAGGGGAGGCAATCAGCCCCAGCATTTT
>TRBJ2-1|NA|NA|TRBV7-2
CASSFLPSSYNEQFF
TGTGCCAGCAGCTTTCTCCCGAGCTCCTACAATGAGCAGTTCTTC
>TRBJ1-1|many|TRBD1|TRBV5-1
CASSLGGQGATTEAFF
TGCGCCAGCAGCTTGGGGGGACAGGGGGCGACCACTGAAGCTTTCTTT
>TRBJ1-1|NA|TRBD1|TRBV27
CASSLWTGGQGTEAFF
TGTGCCAGCAGTTTATGGACAGGGGGCCAGGGCACTGAAGCTTTCTTT
>TRBJ2-7|NA|NA|TRBV3-1
CASSTTDSTYEQYF
TGTGCCAGCAGCACCACAGACTCCACCTACGAGCAGTACTTC
>TRBJ2-6|NA|NA|TRBV9
CASSVAPGSGANVLTF
TGTGCCAGCAGCGTAGCGCCCGGCTCTGGGGCCAACGTCCTGACTTTC
>TRBJ2-3|NA|NA|TRBV20-1
CSASARRNTDTQYF
TGCAGTGCTAGTGCCCGGCGGAACACAGATACGCAGTATTTT
>TRBJ2-1|few|NA|TRBV5-6
CASSLLNGEEQFF
TGTGCCAGCAGCTTACTTAACGGGGAGGAGCAGTTCTTC
>TRBJ1-5|NA|NA|TRBV27
CASSLGGAANQPQHF
TGTGCCAGCAGTTTGGGGGGGGCGGCTAATCAGCCCCAGCATTTT
>TRBJ2-7|NA|NA|TRBV20-1
CSARDWITYEQYF
TGCAGTGCTAGAGATTGGATAACCTACGAGCAGTACTTC
>TRBJ2-7|NA|NA|TRBV29-1
CSGGQRANEQYF
TGCAGCGGAGGACAGCGAGCTAACGAGCAGTACTTC
>TRBJ2-2|few|NA|TRBV28
CASSKGLGELFF
TGTGCCAGCAGTAAGGGCCTCGGGGAGCTGTTTTTT
>TRBJ2-1|few|TRBD2|TRBV7-2
CASSLYASGPSNEQFF
TGTGCCAGCAGCTTATACGCTAGCGGGCCCTCGAATGAGCAGTTCTTC
>TRBJ2-1|NA|TRBD1|TRBV19
CASSRGLSYNEQFF
TGTGCCAGTAGCAGGGGGCTCTCCTACAATGAGCAGTTCTTC
>TRBJ2-1|few|TRBD1|TRBV5-1
CASSSPGQGAGEQFF
TGCGCCAGCAGCTCCCCGGGACAGGGGGCAGGTGAGCAGTTCTTC
>TRBJ1-2|NA|NA|TRBV29-1
CSVDFGGYYGYTF
TGCAGCGTTGATTTTGGGGGCTACTATGGCTACACCTTC
>TRBJ2-7|many|TRBD1|TRBV4-1
CASSRIPGQGYEQYF
TGCGCCAGCAGCCGAATACCGGGACAGGGGTACGAGCAGTACTTC
>TRBJ2-1|NA|TRBD1|TRBV7-9
CATIKPGQGAYNEQFF
TGTGCCACTATAAAACCGGGACAGGGCGCCTACAATGAGCAGTTCTTC
>TRBJ1-5|NA|NA|TRBV15
CATSVDSSNQPQHF
TGTGCCACCAGTGTCGACAGTAGCAATCAGCCCCAGCATTTT
>TRBJ1-5|NA|NA|TRBV5-4
CASSLDGQASNQPQHF
TGTGCCAGCAGCCTGGACGGGCAGGCTAGCAATCAGCCCCAGCATTTT
>TRBJ2-3|NA|TRBD2|TRBV20-1
CSLLRAVSGGDTQYF
TGCAGTCTACTCCGGGCTGTTAGCGGGGGGGATACGCAGTATTTT
>TRBJ1-5|NA|TRBD1|TRBV28
CASSPWDRVNQPQHF
TGTGCCAGCAGTCCGTGGGACAGGGTGAATCAGCCCCAGCATTTT
>TRBJ1-1|many|NA|TRBV6-1
CASGTGGGMNTEAFF
TGTGCCAGCGGGACGGGGGGCGGGATGAACACTGAAGCTTTCTTT